The rows below give T cell receptor beta chains drawn from one sample of a study of cytomegalovirus exposure and HLA in healthy donors. This table comes from immunoSEQ multiplex PCR, and its TCRdb copy is limited to in-frame clones, with some not included. The table includes approximately 160,000 clones, over 70% detected once. The sample taken for sequencing was PBMCs. Receptor source: a woman in her 40s in good health and CMV-seropositive. CDR3s include the opening cysteine and the closing phenylalanine or tryptophan. D genes are given only for firm matches. Clone size is shown for a subset of rows, as once, few, many or a class of expanded clone.

D,J,length,size,V,DNA,CDR3
TRBD1,TRBJ2-2,17,NA,TRBV5-6,TGTGCCAGCAGCTTGGACAGGGGGCTTTTGAACACCGGGGAGCTGTTTTTT,CASSLDRGLLNTGELFF
NA,TRBJ2-7,12,NA,TRBV5-1,TGCGCCAGCAGCATCGACAGTTACGAGCAGTACTTC,CASSIDSYEQYF
TRBD1,TRBJ1-2,13,few,TRBV5-1,TGCGCCAGCAGCTTGGTAGGACAGGGAGGCTACACCTTC,CASSLVGQGGYTF
NA,TRBJ2-1,13,NA,TRBV9,TGTGCCAGCAGCGTAGTTCTAGGAGCCGAGCAGTTCTTC,CASSVVLGAEQFF
NA,TRBJ1-4,14,once,TRBV28,TGTGCCAGCAGTTCGGACAGTTGGGATGAAAAACTGTTTTTT,CASSSDSWDEKLFF
NA,TRBJ2-3,16,once,TRBV25-1,TGTGCCAGCAGTGAATCTGGCAGGGGGGTTACAGATACGCAGTATTTT,CASSESGRGVTDTQYF
NA,TRBJ2-5,11,NA,TRBV5-1,TGCGCCAGCACAGGAGGGGAGACCCAGTACTTC,CASTGGETQYF
NA,TRBJ1-1,13,NA,TRBV29-1,TGCAGCGTTGACGGGGGGACCCACACTGAAGCTTTCTTT,CSVDGGTHTEAFF
NA,TRBJ1-1,13,NA,TRBV5-4,TGTGCCAGCAGCTTGTATGGCGCGGCTGAAGCTTTCTTT,CASSLYGAAEAFF
TRBD2,TRBJ2-7,14,NA,TRBV6-5,TGTGCCAGCAGCTCCCTAGCGGGGGCGAGTGAGCAGTACTTC,CASSSLAGASEQYF
NA,TRBJ2-1,16,few,TRBV28,TGTGCCAGCAGTTTCTATGGAGTCGGTTTCTACAATGAGCAGTTCTTC,CASSFYGVGFYNEQFF
NA,TRBJ2-7,14,NA,TRBV5-1,TGCGCCAGCAGCGTGGGACTCGAGGCCTACGAGCAGTACTTC,CASSVGLEAYEQYF
TRBD2,TRBJ2-3,17,NA,TRBV5-1,TGCGCCAGCAGCTTGGGTCCATCAGCGGGGAGCACAGATACGCAGTATTTT,CASSLGPSAGSTDTQYF
NA,TRBJ1-1,14,NA,TRBV2,TGTGCCAGCAGGGACACTGCTGGCGGCAGACGGGCTTTCTTT,CASRDTAGGRRAFF
TRBD2,TRBJ2-5,16,NA,TRBV28,TGTGCCAGCAGTTATAGCGGGACGGGAGGGCAAGAGACCCAGTACTTC,CASSYSGTGGQETQYF
TRBD2,TRBJ2-7,14,NA,TRBV7-2,TGTGCCAGCAGCCCCCTGGGGGGGAGGGGCCAGCAGTACTTC,CASSPLGGRGQQYF
NA,TRBJ1-2,13,NA,TRBV19,TGTGCCAGTAGTATGTCGGGGAGCTATGGCTACACCTTC,CASSMSGSYGYTF
TRBD1,TRBJ2-1,13,NA,TRBV7-2,TGTGCCAGCAGCTTAGCAGGGGGCGCGCGGCAGTTCTTC,CASSLAGGARQFF
NA,TRBJ1-1,13,few,TRBV7-3,TGTGCCAGCAGTTTTACTAAGGACACTGAAGCTTTCTTT,CASSFTKDTEAFF
TRBD2,TRBJ2-1,15,few,TRBV5-6,TGTGCCAGCAGCTTGCGGGGGGGCTCCTACAATGAGCAGTTCTTC,CASSLRGGSYNEQFF
TRBD2,TRBJ2-2,13,NA,TRBV19,TGTGCCACTACAAGCGGGGCGGCCGGGGAGCTGTTTTTT,CATTSGAAGELFF
TRBD2,TRBJ2-3,16,NA,TRBV5-1,TGCGCCAGCAGCTTGGAACTAGCGGAGCCAAAAGATACGCAGTATTTT,CASSLELAEPKDTQYF
TRBD2,TRBJ2-7,13,NA,TRBV28,TGTGCCATAGCGGGCGATAGCTCCTACGAGCAGTACTTC,CAIAGDSSYEQYF
NA,TRBJ2-2,14,NA,TRBV2,TGTGCCAGCAGTGAGGTCAGGGTGGCCGGGGAGCTGTTTTTT,CASSEVRVAGELFF
NA,TRBJ2-7,10,NA,TRBV27,TGTGCCACCCCCGTCGGTGAGCAGTACTTC,CATPVGEQYF
NA,TRBJ2-2,14,NA,TRBV4-1,TGCGCCAGCAGCCAAGACAGGCGCGCTGGGGAGCTGTTTTTT,CASSQDRRAGELFF
NA,TRBJ2-7,14,NA,TRBV18,TGTGCCAGCTCGCCTGACAGGTCCTCCTACGAGCAGTACTTC,CASSPDRSSYEQYF
NA,TRBJ1-1,13,NA,TRBV7-9,TGTGCCAGCAGCTTAGAGCTCAACACTGAAGCTTTCTTT,CASSLELNTEAFF
NA,TRBJ1-2,12,NA,TRBV7-9,TGTGCCAGCTTCCTCTTAGGAGGGCGGGCTTTCTTC,CASFLLGGRAFF
NA,TRBJ1-5,14,NA,TRBV28,TGTGCCAGCAGTTTATCCTACGGGTTTGAGCCCCAGCATTTT,CASSLSYGFEPQHF
NA,TRBJ1-5,13,NA,TRBV19,TGTGCCAGTAAGGGCAGGGACTATCAGCCCCAGCATTTT,CASKGRDYQPQHF
NA,TRBJ2-3,16,NA,TRBV9,TGTGCCAGCAGCGTAGAAGGCAGGTTCGTTTCGGATACGCAGTATTTT,CASSVEGRFVSDTQYF
NA,TRBJ2-7,14,NA,TRBV5-1,TGCGCCAGCAGCTCTCGAGACAAGTCCTACGAGCAGTACTTC,CASSSRDKSYEQYF